This TCR beta chain was sequenced in a study of glioma-infiltrating T cells. For the study at large: Presurgical dexamethasone in glioma patients lasted six or fewer days.

This clonotype has a handful of counts. Its antigen is undetermined. Study findings and constraints: CDR3 overlap between tissue and blood was very small. A blood CDR3 motif signature was depleted in highly divergent patients.

CDR1 and CDR2 (germline): MGHRA, YSYEKL. V was clipped by 4 bases and J by 6 bases; unmatched bases: 14. This CDR3 has 16 residues. Amplification of TCR alpha and beta CDR3 regions from RNA used iRepertoire nested multiplex PCR. TCRdb reprocessed the multiplex PCR reads via MiXCR and lists one record per CDR3 protein. Of around 390,000 distinct CDR3 sequences listed, around 45% are singletons. This sequence was found in a human donor with low-grade glioma or glioblastoma, undergoing nonglioma brain surgery, or in good health (not recorded which). This sequence joins TRBV4-1 and TRBJ2-7, with 8 bases fitting TRBD2. The sequencing sample was made of glioma tissue, nonneoplastic brain tissue, or PBMCs (not recorded which). CDR3 sequence (DNA): TGCGCCAGCAGCCTGGGGCCGAGCCGGGAGGGCGCCGAGCAGTACTTC. As protein: CASSLGPSREGAEQYF.